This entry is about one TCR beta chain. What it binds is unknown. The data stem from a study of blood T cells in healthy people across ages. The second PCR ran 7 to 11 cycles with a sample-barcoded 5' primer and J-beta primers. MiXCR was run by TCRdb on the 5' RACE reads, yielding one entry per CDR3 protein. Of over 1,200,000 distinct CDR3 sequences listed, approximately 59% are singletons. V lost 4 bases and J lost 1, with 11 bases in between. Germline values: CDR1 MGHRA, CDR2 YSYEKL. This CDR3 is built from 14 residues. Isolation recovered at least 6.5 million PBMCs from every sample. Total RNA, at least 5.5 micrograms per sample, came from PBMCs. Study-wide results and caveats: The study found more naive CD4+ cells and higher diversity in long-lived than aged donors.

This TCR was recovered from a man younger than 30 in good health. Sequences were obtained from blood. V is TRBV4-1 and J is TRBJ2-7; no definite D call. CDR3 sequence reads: CASSRAPRSYEQYF. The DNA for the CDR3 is TGCGCCAGCAGCCGGGCTCCTAGGTCCTACGAGCAGTACTTC.